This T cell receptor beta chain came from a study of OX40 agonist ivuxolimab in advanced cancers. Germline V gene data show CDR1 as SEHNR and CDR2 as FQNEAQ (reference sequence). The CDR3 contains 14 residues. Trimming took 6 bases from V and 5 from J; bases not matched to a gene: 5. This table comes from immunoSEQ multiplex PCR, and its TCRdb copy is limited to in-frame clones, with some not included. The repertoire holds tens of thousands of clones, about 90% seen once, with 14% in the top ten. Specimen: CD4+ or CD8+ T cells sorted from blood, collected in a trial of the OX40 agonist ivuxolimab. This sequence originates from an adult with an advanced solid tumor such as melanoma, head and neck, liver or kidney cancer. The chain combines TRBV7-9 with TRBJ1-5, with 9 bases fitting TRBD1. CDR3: CASSRTGEYQPQHF. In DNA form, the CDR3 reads TGTGCCAGCAGTCGGACAGGGGAGTATCAGCCCCAGCATTTT. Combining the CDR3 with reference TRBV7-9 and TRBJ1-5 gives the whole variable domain DTGVSQNPRHKITKRGQNVTFRCDPISEHNRLYWYRQTLGQGPEFLTYFQNEAQLEKSRLLSDRFSAERPKGSFSTLEIQRTEQGDSAMYLCASSRTGEYQPQHFGDGTRLSIL.